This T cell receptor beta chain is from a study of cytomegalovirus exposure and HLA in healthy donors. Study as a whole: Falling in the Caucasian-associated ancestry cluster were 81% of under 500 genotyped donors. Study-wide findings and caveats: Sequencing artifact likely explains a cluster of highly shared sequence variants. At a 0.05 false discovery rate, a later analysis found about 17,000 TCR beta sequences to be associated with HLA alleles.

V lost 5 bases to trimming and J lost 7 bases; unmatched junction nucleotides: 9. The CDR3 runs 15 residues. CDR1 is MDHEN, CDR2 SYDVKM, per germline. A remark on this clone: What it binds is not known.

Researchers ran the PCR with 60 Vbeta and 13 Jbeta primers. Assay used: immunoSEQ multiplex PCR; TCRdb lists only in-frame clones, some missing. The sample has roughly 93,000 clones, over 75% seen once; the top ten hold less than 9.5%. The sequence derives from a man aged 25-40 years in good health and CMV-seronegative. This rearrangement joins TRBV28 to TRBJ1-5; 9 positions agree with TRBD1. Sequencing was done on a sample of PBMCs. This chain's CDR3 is CASSKDRGGGQPQHF. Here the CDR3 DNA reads TGTGCCAGCAGTAAAGACAGGGGGGGCGGCCAGCCCCAGCATTTT.